A selection of T cell receptor beta chains follows, all from one sample in a study of blood T cell repertoires in COVID-19. Profiled with immunoSEQ multiplex PCR; TCRdb holds only in-frame clones, not every one. This sample yields under 170,000 clones, of which more than 80% are seen a single time; 2.2% belongs to the top ten. Specimen: peripheral blood. The receptors shown here come from a man in his 70s with acute or convalescent COVID-19. The CDR3 runs from the conserved cysteine through the conserved F or W. D genes are given only for firm matches. A row's size may be missing; if present it is once, few, many or a size class.

V gene,D gene,J gene,clone size,CDR3 protein,CDR3 DNA
TRBV10-3,TRBD2,TRBJ2-1,NA,CAISESISSGARNEQFF,TGTGCCATCAGTGAGTCGATTTCCAGCGGGGCTCGAAATGAGCAGTTCTTC
TRBV5-6,NA,TRBJ1-2,NA,CASGSQKTGNYGYTF,TGTGCCAGCGGGTCCCAGAAAACAGGGAACTATGGCTACACCTTC
TRBV3-1/TRBV3-2,TRBD2,TRBJ2-3,NA,CASSRGTSGGAWDTQYF,TGTGCCAGCAGCCGCGGGACTAGCGGGGGGGCTTGGGATACGCAGTATTTT
TRBV7-6,TRBD2,TRBJ2-7,NA,CASSLPASGGVDSEYEQYF,TGTGCCAGCAGCTTACCGGCTAGCGGGGGGGTAGATAGTGAGTACGAGCAGTACTTC
TRBV3-1/TRBV3-2,TRBD1,TRBJ1-6,NA,CASSQGQGVDGELHF,TGTGCCAGCAGCCAAGGACAGGGGGTTGATGGTGAACTCCACTTT
TRBV6-1,NA,TRBJ2-3,NA,CASSAITGPSTDTQYF,TGTGCCAGCAGTGCCATAACAGGGCCTAGCACAGATACGCAGTATTTT
TRBV19,TRBD1,TRBJ2-5,NA,CASSTTGIETQYF,TGTGCCAGTAGTACGACAGGGATAGAGACCCAGTACTTC
TRBV5-4,TRBD1,TRBJ2-2,NA,CASSSTGGPGELFF,TGTGCCAGCAGCTCGACAGGGGGCCCCGGGGAGCTGTTTTTT
TRBV5-1,NA,TRBJ2-7,NA,CASSLAPPREQYF,TGCGCCAGCAGCTTGGCCCCTCCCCGCGAGCAGTACTTC
TRBV4-1,TRBD1,TRBJ1-4,NA,CASSQGQLAEKLFF,TGCGCCAGCAGCCAGGGACAGTTAGCAGAAAAACTGTTTTTT
TRBV4-1,TRBD1,TRBJ1-4,NA,CASSHIGTGHEKLFF,TGCGCCAGCAGCCACATCGGGACAGGCCACGAAAAACTGTTTTTT
TRBV15,NA,TRBJ1-1,NA,CATSRTATVIGAFF,TGTGCCACCAGCAGAACAGCCACTGTAATCGGAGCTTTCTTT
TRBV27,TRBD1,TRBJ1-6,once,CASSGPGQENSPLHF,TGTGCCAGCAGCGGACCGGGACAGGAAAATTCACCCCTCCACTTT
TRBV6-5,NA,TRBJ1-5,NA,CASRPTANQPQHF,TGTGCCAGCAGGCCGACAGCTAATCAGCCCCAGCATTTT
TRBV5-4,TRBD2,TRBJ2-5,NA,CASSFPSGTQETQYF,TGTGCCAGCAGCTTTCCTAGCGGGACCCAAGAGACCCAGTACTTC
TRBV5-6,TRBD1,TRBJ1-1,NA,CASSLVRTGGMGTEAFF,TGTGCCAGCAGCTTGGTTAGGACAGGGGGCATGGGCACTGAAGCTTTCTTT
TRBV7-8,TRBD2,TRBJ2-5,few,CASSSRLASGTQYF,TGTGCCAGCAGCTCGCGACTAGCTTCCGGGACCCAGTACTTC
TRBV6-5,NA,TRBJ1-3,NA,CASSYSPGAYTIYF,TGTGCCAGCAGTTACTCGCCAGGGGCTTACACCATATATTTT
TRBV5-1,NA,TRBJ2-1,once,CASSLTLSNEQFF,TGCGCCAGCAGCCTAACCCTTTCTAATGAGCAGTTCTTC
TRBV7-2,NA,TRBJ2-2,NA,CASSPQGGGTGELFF,TGTGCCAGCAGCCCACAGGGGGGGGGCACCGGGGAGCTGTTTTTT
TRBV15,NA,TRBJ1-5,once,CATSRILNPADIRRNQPQHF,TGTGCCACCAGCAGGATCCTTAATCCAGCGGATATCAGGCGAAATCAGCCCCAGCATTTT
TRBV6-5,TRBD2,TRBJ2-3,NA,CASSYRGGTSTDTQYF,TGTGCCAGCAGTTACCGGGGGGGGACTAGCACAGATACGCAGTATTTT
TRBV9,NA,TRBJ2-7,NA,CASSVGSNAGEQYF,TGTGCCAGCAGCGTAGGGTCTAACGCGGGCGAGCAGTACTTC
TRBV28,NA,TRBJ2-7,NA,CASSPTGLEQYF,TGTGCCAGCAGTCCGACAGGTTTGGAGCAGTACTTC
TRBV5-1,NA,TRBJ2-2,NA,CASSSGGPAGELFF,TGCGCCAGCAGCTCCGGGGGGCCGGCCGGGGAGCTGTTTTTT
TRBV27,NA,TRBJ2-5,NA,CASSSTGLQETQYF,TGTGCCAGCAGTTCGACAGGCCTTCAAGAGACCCAGTACTTC
TRBV28,TRBD1,TRBJ1-6,few,CASSPYRGHSPLHF,TGTGCCAGCAGTCCCTACAGGGGGCATTCACCCCTCCACTTT
TRBV2,TRBD1,TRBJ2-7,NA,CASSEEAGGIYEQYF,TGTGCCAGCAGTGAAGAGGCAGGGGGCATCTACGAGCAGTACTTC
TRBV7-3,TRBD2,TRBJ2-3,NA,CASSFQRGGGPDTQYF,TGTGCCAGCAGCTTCCAGCGGGGGGGCGGCCCAGATACGCAGTATTTT
TRBV5-1,NA,TRBJ1-1,once,CASSLARGMNTEAFF,TGCGCCAGCAGCTTGGCAAGGGGCATGAACACTGAAGCTTTCTTT
TRBV28,NA,TRBJ1-4,NA,CASSQGSEKLFF,TGTGCCAGCAGTCAAGGGAGCGAAAAACTGTTTTTT
TRBV13,NA,TRBJ2-5,once,CASSLAAGMGRETQYF,TGTGCCAGCAGCTTAGCGGCAGGGATGGGCCGAGAGACCCAGTACTTC
TRBV7-3,NA,TRBJ2-2,NA,CASSRYREGPNTGELFF,TGTGCCAGCAGCCGCTACAGGGAAGGACCTAACACCGGGGAGCTGTTTTTT
TRBV7-2,NA,TRBJ2-2,NA,CASSLRGSTGELFF,TGTGCCAGCAGCTTAAGAGGTTCCACCGGGGAGCTGTTTTTT
TRBV12-3/TRBV12-4,NA,TRBJ2-7,NA,CASSRSSYEQYF,TGTGCCAGCAGCCGGAGCTCCTACGAGCAGTACTTC
TRBV20-1,NA,TRBJ1-5,NA,CSASGQVIGPQHF,TGCAGTGCTAGTGGTCAGGTGATAGGGCCCCAGCATTTT
TRBV7-3,NA,TRBJ2-2,NA,CASSSPGGAKGGELFF,TGTGCCAGCAGCTCCCCCGGTGGGGCGAAGGGGGGGGAGCTGTTTTTT
TRBV19,NA,TRBJ1-4,NA,CASSRQGFNLPNEKLFF,TGTGCCAGTAGTAGGCAGGGGTTCAACCTCCCTAATGAAAAACTGTTTTTT
TRBV11-3,TRBD1,TRBJ2-5,NA,CASSLSGTGSLQETQYF,TGTGCCAGCAGCTTGTCCGGGACAGGGTCATTACAAGAGACCCAGTACTTC
TRBV12-5,TRBD2,TRBJ2-3,NA,CASGFGGGADTQYF,TGTGCTAGTGGTTTCGGCGGGGGGGCAGATACGCAGTATTTT
TRBV5-1,NA,TRBJ1-4,once,CASSPDSQNEKLFF,TGCGCCAGCAGCCCGGACAGCCAAAATGAAAAACTGTTTTTT
TRBV4-2,NA,TRBJ2-4,NA,CASSQEGGQRNIQYF,TGTGCCAGCAGCCAAGAGGGGGGGCAACGAAACATTCAGTACTTC
TRBV5-1,NA,TRBJ2-1,NA,CASSLGFGEFSYNEQFF,TGCGCCAGCAGCTTAGGGTTCGGGGAATTCTCCTACAATGAGCAGTTCTTC
TRBV5-1,TRBD2,TRBJ2-7,NA,CASSRTSGTNWGTEPYEQYF,TGCGCCAGCAGCCGGACTAGCGGGACTAATTGGGGCACTGAACCCTACGAGCAGTACTTC
TRBV2,NA,TRBJ2-1,NA,CASTIRLDNEQFF,TGTGCCAGCACGATAAGACTAGACAATGAGCAGTTCTTC